This record concerns one T cell receptor beta chain sequence. Its antigen is not identified. Using its own MiXCR run on the reads, TCRdb lists one record per CDR3 protein. The table lists roughly 760,000 distinct CDR3 sequences, less than 40% of them singletons. The data were obtained in a study of T cell repertoires in cytomegalovirus infection. Study details: CMV infection plus the matching HLA type was flagged by public TCR beta signatures.

The study, taken as a whole, reports: The cumulative frequency of public TCR beta families identified carriers of CMV plus the relevant HLA. Predominance within the ex vivo response was attributable to HLA-C-restricted CMV-specific TCR beta clonotypes.

The germline CDR1 and CDR2 sequences are LNHDA and SQIVND (reference sequence). There are 15 residues in the CDR3. V lost 2 bases and J 0 bases, leaving 8 bases between the germline ends. What was sequenced was PBMCs. This receptor was obtained from a human donor in good health (CMV status not recorded). Some clones in this sample may be carry-over from other donors' samples. The V gene is TRBV19, the J gene TRBJ2-1; D not resolved. The CDR3 region has the DNA TGTGCCAGTAGTATAAATCGTATCTCCTACAATGAGCAGTTCTTC. It codes for CASSINRISYNEQFF.